This T cell receptor (beta chain) was recovered during a study of CD8 T cells in Susac syndrome. Random-hexamer reverse transcription was applied to about 0.5 to 1 ug RNA. It was immunoSEQ multiplex PCR that amplified TCR beta CDR3 across 54 Vbeta and 13 Jbeta. MiXCR, run by TCRdb on the immunoSEQ multiplex PCR reads, gives a single entry per CDR3 protein. Of approximately 150,000 distinct CDR3 sequences listed, roughly 94% are singletons. The sequenced target, TCR beta, came from blood CD8+ and CD4+ T cells. Purification of the CD8+ and CD4+ T cells relied on negative isolation, and TEMRA cells underwent FACS enrichment. The CDR3 runs 18 residues. V gave up 2 bases and J gave up 4 bases; unmatched junction bases: 11. Germline-derived CDR1 and CDR2 are LGHDT and YNNKEL (reference sequence).

The clonotype originates from a human donor in good health. The chain carries TRBV3-1 and TRBJ2-2; 9 bases line up with TRBD2. Sequenced sample: CD4+ T cells from PBMCs. CDR3 region: CASSQPQGLASITGELFF. The CDR3 DNA reads TGTGCCAGCAGCCAACCCCAAGGACTAGCGAGTATCACCGGGGAGCTGTTTTTT.